This T cell receptor beta chain came from a study of blood T cell repertoires in COVID-19. Data came from immunoSEQ multiplex PCR; TCRdb stores just in-frame clones and leaves some out. The data show about 300,000 clones, approximately 85% seen once. The V end was cut by 1 base, the J end by 0 bases, with 13 bases between. CDR1 and CDR2 (germline): SGHTA, FQGTGA. The length of the CDR3 is 16 residues. This rearrangement joins TRBV7-3 to TRBJ2-7; D is possibly TRBD2 (5 bases). The receptor's source is a woman in her forties or fifties with acute or convalescent COVID-19. Sequencing input: peripheral blood. The CDR3 loop is CASSLRRRAPSYEQYF. The CDR3 DNA sequence: TGTGCCAGCAGCTTAAGACGGCGGGCCCCCTCCTACGAGCAGTACTTC.